Listed below are T cell receptor beta chains from one sample, sequenced in a study of identical twins. TCRdb re-called the 5' RACE reads through MiXCR, storing one row per CDR3 protein. Of about 690,000 distinct CDR3 sequences listed, around 6% are singletons. The specimen sequenced was naive T cells sorted from blood. The source of these receptors is a man between 18 and 29 years old in good health. The CDR3 runs from the conserved cysteine through the conserved F or W. Each record gives: V gene, J gene, D gene, clone size, CDR3 protein, CDR3 DNA. A D gene is named only where the DNA matches it firmly. Size values are once, few and many counts, or a class for expanded clones, and some rows have none.

v_gene: TRBV12-3/TRBV12-4; j_gene: TRBJ2-1; d_gene: TRBD1; abundance: many; CDR3aa: CASSLPGTGRNEQFF; CDR3nt: TGTGCCAGCAGTTTACCCGGGACAGGGCGCAATGAGCAGTTCTTC
v_gene: TRBV20-1; j_gene: TRBJ2-1; d_gene: -; abundance: many; CDR3aa: CSARDSSGSVYNEQFF; CDR3nt: TGCAGTGCTAGAGATAGCTCGGGAAGCGTTTACAATGAGCAGTTCTTC
v_gene: TRBV12-3/TRBV12-4; j_gene: TRBJ2-1; d_gene: TRBD2; abundance: -; CDR3aa: CASSLKRGEQFF; CDR3nt: TGTGCCAGCAGTTTGAAGCGGGGTGAGCAGTTCTTC
v_gene: TRBV14; j_gene: TRBJ2-1; d_gene: -; abundance: -; CDR3aa: CASSSQSVLSYNEQFF; CDR3nt: TGTGCCAGCAGCTCCCAAAGCGTCCTCTCCTACAATGAGCAGTTCTTC
v_gene: TRBV20-1; j_gene: TRBJ2-7; d_gene: TRBD2; abundance: few; CDR3aa: CSATGLAEEQYF; CDR3nt: TGCAGTGCTACAGGGCTAGCGGAAGAGCAGTACTTC
v_gene: TRBV4-3; j_gene: TRBJ2-5; d_gene: -; abundance: -; CDR3aa: CASSQDPRETQYF; CDR3nt: TGCGCCAGCAGCCAAGATCCGAGAGAGACCCAGTACTTC
v_gene: TRBV27; j_gene: TRBJ2-7; d_gene: -; abundance: many; CDR3aa: CASSSIRDSYEQYF; CDR3nt: TGTGCCAGCAGTAGTATTAGGGACTCCTACGAGCAGTACTTC
v_gene: TRBV7-2; j_gene: TRBJ1-6; d_gene: -; abundance: few; CDR3aa: CASSFRGRQGYNSPLHF; CDR3nt: TGTGCCAGCAGCTTTAGAGGTCGGCAGGGCTATAATTCACCCCTCCACTTT
v_gene: TRBV29-1; j_gene: TRBJ2-7; d_gene: -; abundance: many; CDR3aa: CSAGDNGYEQYF; CDR3nt: TGCAGCGCCGGGGACAACGGGTACGAGCAGTACTTC
v_gene: TRBV9; j_gene: TRBJ2-7; d_gene: TRBD1; abundance: many; CDR3aa: CASSVYGTGAPYEQYF; CDR3nt: TGTGCCAGCAGCGTATACGGGACAGGGGCTCCCTACGAGCAGTACTTC
v_gene: TRBV7-2; j_gene: TRBJ2-3; d_gene: TRBD2; abundance: many; CDR3aa: CASSSQREGLYF; CDR3nt: TGTGCCAGCAGCTCGCAGCGGGAGGGCTTGTATTTT
v_gene: TRBV5-1; j_gene: TRBJ2-3; d_gene: TRBD2; abundance: -; CDR3aa: CASSLVSWRESIDTQYF; CDR3nt: TGCGCCAGCAGCTTGGTTTCTTGGCGGGAGTCTATAGATACGCAGTATTTT
v_gene: TRBV12-3/TRBV12-4; j_gene: TRBJ2-3; d_gene: TRBD2; abundance: many; CDR3aa: CASSPPGSGRAQGPQYF; CDR3nt: TGTGCCAGCAGTCCCCCGGGGAGCGGGAGGGCCCAGGGGCCGCAGTATTTT
v_gene: TRBV25-1; j_gene: TRBJ2-3; d_gene: TRBD1; abundance: few; CDR3aa: CASSEMGQSTDTQYF; CDR3nt: TGTGCCAGCAGTGAAATGGGACAGTCTACAGATACGCAGTATTTT
v_gene: TRBV13; j_gene: TRBJ2-1; d_gene: -; abundance: few; CDR3aa: CASSYSPSEQFF; CDR3nt: TGTGCCAGCAGCTACAGCCCCAGTGAGCAGTTCTTC
v_gene: TRBV2; j_gene: TRBJ1-1; d_gene: -; abundance: -; CDR3aa: CASVRGGGLDTEAFF; CDR3nt: TGTGCCAGCGTGAGGGGGGGAGGTTTGGACACTGAAGCTTTCTTT
v_gene: TRBV7-8; j_gene: TRBJ1-4; d_gene: -; abundance: -; CDR3aa: CASSLAGGVHGEKLFF; CDR3nt: TGTGCCAGCAGCTTAGCGGGGGGGGTTCACGGTGAAAAACTGTTTTTT
v_gene: TRBV27; j_gene: TRBJ1-6; d_gene: TRBD1; abundance: many; CDR3aa: CASSFLGQGHSPLHF; CDR3nt: TGTGCCAGCAGTTTTTTGGGACAGGGTCATTCACCCCTCCACTTT
v_gene: TRBV12-3/TRBV12-4; j_gene: TRBJ2-2; d_gene: TRBD2; abundance: -; CDR3aa: CASSLRLRLAGNTGELFF; CDR3nt: TGTGCCAGCAGTTTAAGGCTTAGACTAGCGGGGAACACCGGGGAGCTGTTTTTT
v_gene: TRBV9; j_gene: TRBJ2-3; d_gene: -; abundance: many; CDR3aa: CASSGPGGHTQYF; CDR3nt: TGTGCCAGCAGCGGGCCAGGAGGACATACGCAGTATTTT
v_gene: TRBV24-1; j_gene: TRBJ2-1; d_gene: -; abundance: many; CDR3aa: CATSDGEGRIQFF; CDR3nt: TGTGCCACCAGTGATGGGGAAGGGCGGATCCAGTTCTTC
v_gene: TRBV29-1; j_gene: TRBJ2-3; d_gene: TRBD2; abundance: many; CDR3aa: CSGSPSGRPDTQYF; CDR3nt: TGCAGCGGCTCACCTAGCGGGAGACCAGATACGCAGTATTTT
v_gene: TRBV5-1; j_gene: TRBJ2-3; d_gene: TRBD2; abundance: many; CDR3aa: CASSSGGGNTDTQYF; CDR3nt: TGCGCCAGCAGCTCAGGCGGGGGAAACACAGATACGCAGTATTTT
v_gene: TRBV2; j_gene: TRBJ2-1; d_gene: -; abundance: many; CDR3aa: CATSDTRGLNEQFF; CDR3nt: TGTGCCACCTCGGACACCCGGGGCCTTAATGAGCAGTTCTTC
v_gene: TRBV20-1; j_gene: TRBJ2-2; d_gene: -; abundance: -; CDR3aa: CSARRSRTDNTGELFF; CDR3nt: TGCAGTGCTCGAAGGTCTCGGACAGACAACACCGGGGAGCTGTTTTTT
v_gene: TRBV5-1; j_gene: TRBJ2-5; d_gene: TRBD1; abundance: -; CDR3aa: CASSWGQRQETQYF; CDR3nt: TGCGCCAGCAGCTGGGGACAGCGCCAAGAGACCCAGTACTTC
v_gene: TRBV25-1; j_gene: TRBJ2-3; d_gene: -; abundance: few; CDR3aa: CASRTPGRTDTQYF; CDR3nt: TGTGCCAGCAGGACACCGGGACGCACAGATACGCAGTATTTT